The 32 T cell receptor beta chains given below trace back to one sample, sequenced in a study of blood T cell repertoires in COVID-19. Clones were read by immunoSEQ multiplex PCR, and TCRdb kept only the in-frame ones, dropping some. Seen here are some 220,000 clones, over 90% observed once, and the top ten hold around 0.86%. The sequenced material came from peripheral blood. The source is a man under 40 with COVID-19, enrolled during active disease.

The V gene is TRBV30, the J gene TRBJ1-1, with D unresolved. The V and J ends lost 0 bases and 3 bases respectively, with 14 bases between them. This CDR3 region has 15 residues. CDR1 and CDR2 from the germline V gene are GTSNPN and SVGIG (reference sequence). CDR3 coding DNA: TGTGCCTGGAGTGTACAGAGGGTCCTGTACACTGAAGCTTTCTTT. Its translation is CAWSVQRVLYTEAFF. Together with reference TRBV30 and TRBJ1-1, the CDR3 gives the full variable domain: SQTIHQWPATLVQPVGSPLSLECTVEGTSNPNLYWYRQAAGRGLQLLFYSVGIGQISSEVPQNLSASRPQDRQFILSSKKLLLSDSGFYLCAWSVQRVLYTEAFFGQGTRLTVV.

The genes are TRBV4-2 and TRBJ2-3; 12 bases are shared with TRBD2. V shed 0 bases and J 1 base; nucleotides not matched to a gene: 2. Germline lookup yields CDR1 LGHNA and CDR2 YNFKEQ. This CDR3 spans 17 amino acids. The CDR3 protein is CASSQDLAGGRTDTQYF. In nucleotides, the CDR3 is TGTGCCAGCAGCCAAGACCTAGCGGGGGGGCGCACAGATACGCAGTATTTT.

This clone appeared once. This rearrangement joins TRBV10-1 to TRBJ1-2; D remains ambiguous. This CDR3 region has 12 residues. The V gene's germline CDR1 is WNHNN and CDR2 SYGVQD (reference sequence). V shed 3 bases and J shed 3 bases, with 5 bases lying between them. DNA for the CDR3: TGCGCCAGCAGTGACCCCGACTATGGCTACACCTTC. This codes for CASSDPDYGYTF.

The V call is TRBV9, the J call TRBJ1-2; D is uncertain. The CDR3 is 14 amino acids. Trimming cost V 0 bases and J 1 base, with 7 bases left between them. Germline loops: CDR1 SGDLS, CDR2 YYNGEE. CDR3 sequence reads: CASSVEVGNYGYTF. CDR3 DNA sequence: TGTGCCAGCAGCGTAGAAGTCGGTAACTATGGCTACACCTTC.

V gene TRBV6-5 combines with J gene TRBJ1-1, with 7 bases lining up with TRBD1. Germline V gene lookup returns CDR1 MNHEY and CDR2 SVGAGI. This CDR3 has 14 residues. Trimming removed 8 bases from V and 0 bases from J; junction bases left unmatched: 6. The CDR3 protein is CASHRGGMNTEAFF. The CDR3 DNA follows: TGTGCCAGCCACAGGGGCGGCATGAACACTGAAGCTTTCTTT.

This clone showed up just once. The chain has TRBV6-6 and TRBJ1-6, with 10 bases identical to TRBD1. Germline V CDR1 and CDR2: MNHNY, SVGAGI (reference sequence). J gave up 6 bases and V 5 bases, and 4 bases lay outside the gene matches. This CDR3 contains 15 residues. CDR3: CASSVRTGGNSPLHF. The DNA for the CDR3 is TGTGCCAGCAGTGTTCGGACAGGGGGTAATTCACCCCTCCACTTT.

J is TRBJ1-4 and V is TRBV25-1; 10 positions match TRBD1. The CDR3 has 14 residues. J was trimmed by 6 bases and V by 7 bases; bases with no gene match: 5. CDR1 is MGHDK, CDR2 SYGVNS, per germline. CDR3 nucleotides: TGTGCCAGCAACACCGGGACAGGGGATGAAAAACTGTTTTTT. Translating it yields CASNTGTGDEKLFF.

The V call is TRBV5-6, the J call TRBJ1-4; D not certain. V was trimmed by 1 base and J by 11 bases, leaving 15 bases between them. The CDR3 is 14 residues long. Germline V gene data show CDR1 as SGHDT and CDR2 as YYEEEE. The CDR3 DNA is TGTGCCAGCAGCTTGAGTCGGTCGGCGGGGAAACTGTTTTTT. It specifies CASSLSRSAGKLFF.

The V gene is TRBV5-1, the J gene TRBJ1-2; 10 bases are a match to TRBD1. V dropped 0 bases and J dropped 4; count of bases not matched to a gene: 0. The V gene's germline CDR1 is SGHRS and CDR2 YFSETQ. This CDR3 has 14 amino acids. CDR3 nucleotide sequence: TGCGCCAGCAGCTTGGGGACAGGGGGCTATGGCTACACCTTC. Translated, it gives CASSLGTGGYGYTF.

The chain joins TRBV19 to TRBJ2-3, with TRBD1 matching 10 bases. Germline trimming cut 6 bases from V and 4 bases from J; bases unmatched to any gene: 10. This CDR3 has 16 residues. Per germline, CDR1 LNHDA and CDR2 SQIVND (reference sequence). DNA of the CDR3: TGTGCCAGTAGACATCCGGGACAGGGGTACCCAGATACGCAGTATTTT. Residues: CASRHPGQGYPDTQYF.

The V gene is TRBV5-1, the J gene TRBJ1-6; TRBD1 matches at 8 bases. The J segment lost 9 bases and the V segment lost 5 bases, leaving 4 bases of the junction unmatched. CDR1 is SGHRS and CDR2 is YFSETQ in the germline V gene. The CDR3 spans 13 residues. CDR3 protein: CASRQGVGSPLHF. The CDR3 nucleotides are TGCGCCAGCAGACAGGGGGTCGGTTCACCCCTCCACTTT.

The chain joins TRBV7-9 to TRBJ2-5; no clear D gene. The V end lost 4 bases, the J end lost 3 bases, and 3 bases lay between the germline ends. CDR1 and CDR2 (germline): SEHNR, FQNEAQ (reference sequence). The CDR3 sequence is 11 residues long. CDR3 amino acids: CASSSEETQYF. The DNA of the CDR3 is TGTGCCAGCAGCTCCGAAGAGACCCAGTACTTC.

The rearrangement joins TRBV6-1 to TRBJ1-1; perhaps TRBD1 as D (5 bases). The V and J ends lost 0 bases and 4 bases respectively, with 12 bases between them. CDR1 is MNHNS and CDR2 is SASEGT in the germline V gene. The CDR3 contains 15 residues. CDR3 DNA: TGTGCCAGCAGTGAAGCGCTCCGGGGGATCACTGAAGCTTTCTTT. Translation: CASSEALRGITEAFF.

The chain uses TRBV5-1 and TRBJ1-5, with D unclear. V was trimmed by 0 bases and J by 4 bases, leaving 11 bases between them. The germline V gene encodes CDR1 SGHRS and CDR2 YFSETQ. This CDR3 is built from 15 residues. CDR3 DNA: TGCGCCAGCAGCTTGGGATCAGGCGGGAATCAGCCCCAGCATTTT. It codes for CASSLGSGGNQPQHF.

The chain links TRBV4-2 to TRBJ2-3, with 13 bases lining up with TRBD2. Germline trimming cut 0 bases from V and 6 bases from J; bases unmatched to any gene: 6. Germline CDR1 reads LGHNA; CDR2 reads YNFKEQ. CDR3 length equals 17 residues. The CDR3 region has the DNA TGTGCCAGCAGCCAAGATGAGGGACTAGCGGGGTTTGATACGCAGTATTTT. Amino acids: CASSQDEGLAGFDTQYF.

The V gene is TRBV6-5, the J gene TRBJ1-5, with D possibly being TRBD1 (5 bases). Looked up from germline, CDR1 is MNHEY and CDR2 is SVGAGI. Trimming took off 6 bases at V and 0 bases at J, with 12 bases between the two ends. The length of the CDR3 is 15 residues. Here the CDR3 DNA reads TGTGCCAGCAGAACCCGACAGAATAGCAATCAGCCCCAGCATTTT. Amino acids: CASRTRQNSNQPQHF.

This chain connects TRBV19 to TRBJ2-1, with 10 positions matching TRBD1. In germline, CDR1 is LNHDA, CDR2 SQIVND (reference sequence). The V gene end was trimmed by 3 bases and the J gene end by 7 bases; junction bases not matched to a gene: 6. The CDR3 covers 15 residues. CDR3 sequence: CASSIWDRGQNEQFF. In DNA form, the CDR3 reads TGTGCCAGTAGTATCTGGGACAGGGGTCAAAATGAGCAGTTCTTC.

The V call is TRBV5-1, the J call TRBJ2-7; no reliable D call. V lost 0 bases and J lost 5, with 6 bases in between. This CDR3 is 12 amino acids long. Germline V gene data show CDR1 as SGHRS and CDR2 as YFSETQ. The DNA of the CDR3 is TGCGCCAGCAGCTTGGCCAGTAACGAGCAGTACTTC. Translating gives CASSLASNEQYF.

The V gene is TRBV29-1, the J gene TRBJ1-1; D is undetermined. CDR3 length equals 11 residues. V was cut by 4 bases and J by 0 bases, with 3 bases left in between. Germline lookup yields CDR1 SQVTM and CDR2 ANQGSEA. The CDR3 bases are TGCAGCGTTGCTGTGAACACTGAAGCTTTCTTT. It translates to CSVAVNTEAFF.

The CDR3 nucleotides read TGTGCCAGCGGAACCACAGGGGAATCACCCCTCCACTTT. Amino acids: CASGTTGESPLHF. This chain connects TRBV6-6 to TRBJ1-6, with TRBD1 identical over 7 bases. The germline V gene encodes CDR1 MNHNY and CDR2 SVGAGI (reference sequence). The V gene end was trimmed by 8 bases and the J gene end by 10 bases; junction bases not matched to a gene: 8. This CDR3 is 13 amino acids long.

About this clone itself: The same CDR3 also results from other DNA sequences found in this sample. The chain's CDR3 is CASSISGGYGYTF. The CDR3 bases are TGTGCCAGTAGTATTTCGGGGGGGTATGGCTACACCTTC. The chain recombines TRBV19 with TRBJ1-2, with TRBD1 as a possible D gene (5 bases). The V end lost 3 bases, the J end lost 5 bases, and 10 bases lay between the germline ends. Germline lookup yields CDR1 LNHDA and CDR2 SQIVND (reference sequence). This CDR3 contains 13 residues.

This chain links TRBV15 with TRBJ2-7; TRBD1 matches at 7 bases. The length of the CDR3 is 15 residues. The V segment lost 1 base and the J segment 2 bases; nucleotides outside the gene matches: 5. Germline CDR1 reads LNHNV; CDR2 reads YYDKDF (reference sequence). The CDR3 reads CATSRAGTAAYEQYF. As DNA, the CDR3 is TGTGCCACCAGCAGAGCCGGGACAGCCGCCTACGAGCAGTACTTC.

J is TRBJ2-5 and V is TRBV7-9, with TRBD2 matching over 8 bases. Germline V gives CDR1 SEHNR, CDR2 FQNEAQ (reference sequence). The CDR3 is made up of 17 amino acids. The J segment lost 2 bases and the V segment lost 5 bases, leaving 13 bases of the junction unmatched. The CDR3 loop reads CASSPPSGGALQETQYF. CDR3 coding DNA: TGTGCCAGCAGCCCACCTTCGGGGGGGGCGCTACAAGAGACCCAGTACTTC.

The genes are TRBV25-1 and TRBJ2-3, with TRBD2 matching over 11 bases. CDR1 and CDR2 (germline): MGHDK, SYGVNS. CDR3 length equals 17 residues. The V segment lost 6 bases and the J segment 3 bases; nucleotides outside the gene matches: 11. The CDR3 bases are TGTGCCAGCAGCGTGAGGGCCGGGACTAGCGGAACAGATACGCAGTATTTT. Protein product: CASSVRAGTSGTDTQYF.

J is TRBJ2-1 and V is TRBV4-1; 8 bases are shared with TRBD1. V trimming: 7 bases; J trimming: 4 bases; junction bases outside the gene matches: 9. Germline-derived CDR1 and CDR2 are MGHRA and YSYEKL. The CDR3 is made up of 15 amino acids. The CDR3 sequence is CASNIDRGLYNEQFF. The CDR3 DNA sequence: TGCGCCAGCAACATCGACAGGGGCTTATACAATGAGCAGTTCTTC.

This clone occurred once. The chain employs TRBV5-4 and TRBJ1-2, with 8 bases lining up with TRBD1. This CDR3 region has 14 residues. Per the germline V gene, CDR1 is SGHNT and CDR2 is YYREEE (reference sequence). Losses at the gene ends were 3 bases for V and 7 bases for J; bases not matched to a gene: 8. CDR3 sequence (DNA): TGTGCCAGCAGCTCGCCAGGTGACAGGGGTGGCTACACCTTC. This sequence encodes CASSSPGDRGGYTF. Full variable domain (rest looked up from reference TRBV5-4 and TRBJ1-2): ETGVTQSPTHLIKTRGQQVTLRCSSQSGHNTVSWYQQALGQGPQFIFQYYREEENGRGNFPPRFSGLQFPNYSSELNVNALELDDSALYLCASSSPGDRGGYTFGSGTRLTVV.

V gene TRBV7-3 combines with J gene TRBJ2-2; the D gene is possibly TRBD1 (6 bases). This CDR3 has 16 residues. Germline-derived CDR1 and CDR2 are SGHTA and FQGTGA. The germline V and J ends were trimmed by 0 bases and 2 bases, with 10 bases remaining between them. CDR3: CASSLTGTRNTGELFF. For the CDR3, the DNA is TGTGCCAGCAGCTTAACCGGGACAAGAAACACCGGGGAGCTGTTTTTT.

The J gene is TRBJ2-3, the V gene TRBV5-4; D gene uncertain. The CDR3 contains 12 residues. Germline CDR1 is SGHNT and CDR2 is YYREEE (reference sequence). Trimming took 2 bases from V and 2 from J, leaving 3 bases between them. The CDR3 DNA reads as TGTGCCAGCAGCTTACACACAGATACGCAGTATTTT. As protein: CASSLHTDTQYF.

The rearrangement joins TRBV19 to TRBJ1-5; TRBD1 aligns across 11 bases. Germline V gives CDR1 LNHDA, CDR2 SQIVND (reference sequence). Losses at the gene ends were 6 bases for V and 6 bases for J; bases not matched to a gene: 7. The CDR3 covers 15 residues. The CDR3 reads CASSQGQGARQPQHF. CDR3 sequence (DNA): TGTGCCAGTAGCCAAGGACAGGGGGCGCGTCAGCCCCAGCATTTT.

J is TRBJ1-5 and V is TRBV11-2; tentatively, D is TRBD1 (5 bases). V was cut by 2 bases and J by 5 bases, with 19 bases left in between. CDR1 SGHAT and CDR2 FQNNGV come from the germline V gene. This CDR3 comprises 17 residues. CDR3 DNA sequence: TGTGCCAGCAGCTTATTTTATAGGGGCAGGATAGATCAGCCCCAGCATTTT. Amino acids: CASSLFYRGRIDQPQHF. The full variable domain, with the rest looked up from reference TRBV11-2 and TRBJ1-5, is EAGVAQSPRYKIIEKRQSVAFWCNPISGHATLYWYQQILGQGPKLLIQFQNNGVVDDSQLPKDRFSAERLKGVDSTLKIQPAKLEDSAVYLCASSLFYRGRIDQPQHFGDGTRLSIL.

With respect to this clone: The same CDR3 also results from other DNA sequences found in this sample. The CDR3 sequence is CASSISGNQPQHF. The CDR3 region has the DNA TGTGCCAGTAGTATATCGGGCAATCAGCCCCAGCATTTT. This rearrangement joins TRBV19 to TRBJ1-5; no firm D call. With 2 bases removed from V and 2 bases from J, the gap between germline ends came to 4 bases. This CDR3 is built from 13 residues. CDR1 and CDR2 from the germline V gene are LNHDA and SQIVND (reference sequence).

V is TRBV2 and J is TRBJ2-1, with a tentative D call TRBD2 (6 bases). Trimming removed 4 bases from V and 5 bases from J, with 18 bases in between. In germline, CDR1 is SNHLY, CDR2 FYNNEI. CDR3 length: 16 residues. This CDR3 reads CASSARPAGLNNEQFF. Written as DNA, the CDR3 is TGTGCCAGCAGTGCGCGACCAGCGGGCCTGAACAATGAGCAGTTCTTC.